The clone carrying this TCR beta chain has at least ten counts. As yet, its antigen is unknown. TCRdb ran MiXCR on the reads and lists one entry per CDR3 protein. The sample holds about 700,000 distinct CDR3 sequences, around a third seen once. The sample belongs to a study of T cell repertoires in cytomegalovirus infection. Study-wide findings and caveats: Ex vivo, HLA-C-restricted CMV-specific TCR beta clonotypes prevailed over the rest of the response.

V was shortened by 4 bases and J by 10 bases, with 19 bases between the two germline ends. The CDR3 covers 14 residues. Germline CDR1 and CDR2: SGHTA and FQGNSA. The source was cultured PBMCs, collected from culture after CMV antigen stimulation. This chain connects TRBV7-2 to TRBJ1-1; D might be TRBD1 (6 bases). The TCR originated in a human donor in good health (CMV status not recorded). Some clones in this sample may be carry-over from other donors' samples. The CDR3: CASSSRMEGRGAFF. As DNA, the CDR3 is TGTGCCAGCAGCTCCAGAATGGAGGGCAGGGGAGCTTTCTTT.